These 21 T cell receptor beta chains came from one sample sequenced in a study of cytomegalovirus exposure and HLA in healthy donors. The PCR employed 60 Vbeta primers together with 13 Jbeta primers. Libraries were prepared by immunoSEQ multiplex PCR; TCRdb keeps only in-frame clonotypes and omits some of them. The data contain about 93,000 clones, about four fifths of them singletons. The sequenced material came from PBMCs. These receptors originate from a man aged 30 to 39 in good health and CMV-seronegative.

This chain links TRBV6-5 with TRBJ1-1; D remains ambiguous. Trimming stripped 2 bases from V and 5 bases from J, with 9 bases between. The CDR3 is 13 residues long. CDR1 MNHEY and CDR2 SVGAGI come from the germline V gene. The CDR3 is CASSYTPGTEAFF. CDR3 sequence (DNA): TGTGCCAGCAGTTACACACCGGGGACTGAAGCTTTCTTT.

This chain joins TRBV7-2 and TRBJ2-3, with 10 bases lining up with TRBD2. CDR3 length: 18 residues. CDR1 and CDR2 (germline): SGHTA, FQGNSA. V lost 2 bases to trimming and J lost 1 base; unmatched junction nucleotides: 9. The CDR3 here is CASSLRLAGASGTDTQYF. Written as DNA, the CDR3 is TGTGCCAGCAGCTTAAGGCTAGCGGGGGCGTCGGGCACAGATACGCAGTATTTT. The variable domain in full, completed from reference TRBV7-2 and TRBJ2-3, reads GAGVSQSPSNKVTEKGKDVELRCDPISGHTALYWYRQSLGQGLEFLIYFQGNSAPDKSGLPSDRFSAERTGGSVSTLTIQRTQQEDSAVYLCASSLRLAGASGTDTQYFGPGTRLTVL.

The chain is built from TRBV7-9 and TRBJ1-4; tentative D call: TRBD1 (5 bases). Germline CDR1 and CDR2: SEHNR and FQNEAQ (reference sequence). The CDR3 is made up of 14 amino acids. The V end lost 1 base, the J end lost 8 bases, and 11 bases lay between the germline ends. This chain's CDR3 is CASSLGSGREKLFF. CDR3 coding DNA: TGTGCCAGCAGCTTAGGATCAGGGAGGGAAAAACTGTTTTTT. The full variable domain, with the rest looked up from reference TRBV7-9 and TRBJ1-4, is DTGVSQNPRHKITKRGQNVTFRCDPISEHNRLYWYRQTLGQGPEFLTYFQNEAQLEKSRLLSDRFSAERPKGSFSTLEIQRTEQGDSAMYLCASSLGSGREKLFFGSGTQLSVL.

The chain is built from TRBV5-1 and TRBJ1-1, with D possibly matching TRBD1 (5 bases). CDR3 length: 14 amino acids. V lost 0 bases, J lost 1 base, and 7 bases lay in between. CDR1 SGHRS and CDR2 YFSETQ come from the germline V gene. CDR3 amino acids: CASSLDRPNTEAFF. The CDR3 nucleotides read TGCGCCAGCAGCTTGGACAGGCCGAACACTGAAGCTTTCTTT.

The chain employs TRBV5-1 and TRBJ2-2; D perhaps matches TRBD1 (8 bases). The CDR3 sequence is 16 residues long. Germline V gene sequence: CDR1 SGHRS, CDR2 YFSETQ. V lost 4 bases and J 3 bases, leaving 16 bases between the germline ends. The DNA for the CDR3 is TGCGCCAGCAGCATCGGACAGGGAGGGGACACCGGGGAGCTGTTTTTT. It encodes CASSIGQGGDTGELFF.

The rearrangement joins TRBV19 to TRBJ1-3, with 9 bases fitting TRBD1. This CDR3 comprises 15 residues. Germline V gene data show CDR1 as LNHDA and CDR2 as SQIVND (reference sequence). Trimming at V came to 5 bases and at J to 2 bases, leaving 4 bases not matched to a gene. CDR3 nucleotides: TGTGCCAGTAGTCTTTGGGACAGGGCTGGAAACACCATATATTTT. Translated: CASSLWDRAGNTIYF.

The CDR3: CASRLGGGQETQYF. The CDR3 DNA follows: TGTGCCAGCCGGCTGGGGGGAGGGCAAGAGACCCAGTACTTC. The chain carries TRBV28 and TRBJ2-5; 7 bases map to TRBD2. J was trimmed by 2 bases and V by 8 bases; bases with no gene match: 8. The CDR3 loop spans 14 amino acids. Germline CDR1 and CDR2: MDHEN and SYDVKM.

The chain joins TRBV4-3 to TRBJ2-1; tentatively, D is TRBD1 (5 bases). The CDR3 loop spans 15 amino acids. Per the germline V gene, CDR1 is LGHNA and CDR2 is YSLEER. Trimming took 0 bases from V and 7 from J, leaving 13 bases between them. CDR3 residues: CASSQEVRVWNEQFF. CDR3 nucleotides: TGCGCCAGCAGCCAAGAAGTCAGGGTTTGGAATGAGCAGTTCTTC.

The rearrangement links TRBV29-1 to TRBJ2-1; D remains ambiguous. CDR3 size: 13 residues. Between the trimmed V and J ends, which lost 1 base and 8 bases, there was a span of 12 bases. Per germline, CDR1 SQVTM and CDR2 ANQGSEA. The CDR3: CSVEGGSIHEQFF. Written as DNA, the CDR3 is TGCAGCGTTGAAGGCGGCAGTATACATGAGCAGTTCTTC.

This rearrangement joins TRBV6-5 to TRBJ2-3; a weak D match, TRBD2 (5 bases). CDR1 is MNHEY and CDR2 is SVGAGI in the germline V gene. The CDR3 loop spans 13 amino acids. V dropped 0 bases and J dropped 9 bases, with 10 bases sitting between them. CDR3: CASSYSPEGTQYF. CDR3 DNA sequence: TGTGCCAGCAGTTACTCTCCTGAGGGAACGCAGTATTTT.

J is TRBJ1-5 and V is TRBV5-6; the match to TRBD1 covers 7 bases. V dropped 3 bases and J dropped 0; count of bases not matched to a gene: 15. Germline loops: CDR1 SGHDT, CDR2 YYEEEE. This CDR3 comprises 19 residues. The CDR3 loop reads CASSSGRKRGQSSNQPQHF. The CDR3 DNA reads as TGTGCCAGCAGCTCCGGCCGTAAGAGGGGACAGAGTAGCAATCAGCCCCAGCATTTT.

CDR3 in DNA: TGTGCCAGTAGGAACAGGGGTGAAAGCAATCAGCCCCAGCATTTT. Translation gives CASRNRGESNQPQHF. The chain employs TRBV19 and TRBJ1-5, with 7 bases aligning to TRBD1. Unmatched junction bases numbered 6, after V lost 6 bases and J lost 1 base. The CDR3 contains 15 residues. Germline V gene data show CDR1 as LNHDA and CDR2 as SQIVND (reference sequence).

This chain joins TRBV18 and TRBJ1-4; 7 bases line up with TRBD1. This CDR3 region has 17 residues. The V segment lost 6 bases and the J segment 0 bases; nucleotides outside the gene matches: 10. Germline V gene lookup returns CDR1 KGHSH and CDR2 LQKENI. The CDR3 loop reads CASSQVSGTATNEKLFF. Here the CDR3 DNA reads TGTGCCAGCTCCCAGGTTTCCGGGACAGCAACTAATGAAAAACTGTTTTTT.

The J gene is TRBJ2-1, the V gene TRBV7-9; TRBD1 aligns across 7 bases. Trimming cost V 6 bases and J 14 bases; bases outside gene matches: 10. There are 12 residues in the CDR3. Germline V CDR1 and CDR2: SEHNR, FQNEAQ (reference sequence). The CDR3 spells CASRRTGGREFF. The CDR3 DNA is TGTGCCAGCAGGCGGACAGGTGGCCGGGAGTTCTTC.

This chain connects TRBV7-2 to TRBJ2-5, with TRBD2 as a possible D gene (6 bases). V was cut by 5 bases and J by 5 bases, with 15 bases left in between. CDR1 is SGHTA, CDR2 FQGNSA, per germline. The CDR3 is 14 residues long. The CDR3 loop is CASSRGGAGETQYF. CDR3 sequence (DNA): TGTGCCAGCAGCCGTGGCGGGGCGGGGGAGACCCAGTACTTC.

V usage is TRBV5-6 and J usage is TRBJ1-5; 10 nucleotides agree with TRBD1. The CDR3 consists of 16 residues. Losses at the gene ends were 0 bases for V and 2 bases for J; bases not matched to a gene: 2. Germline V gene lookup returns CDR1 SGHDT and CDR2 YYEEEE. The CDR3 protein is CASSLGDRGRNQPQHF. The CDR3 DNA sequence: TGTGCCAGCAGCTTGGGGGACAGGGGCCGCAATCAGCCCCAGCATTTT.

The chain combines TRBV7-2 with TRBJ2-3, with unresolved D. Trimming shortened V by 3 bases and J by 2 bases, and 3 bases separated the two germline ends. Germline values: CDR1 SGHTA, CDR2 FQGNSA. The CDR3 extends over 12 amino acids. The CDR3 is CASSFNTDTQYF. The CDR3 DNA sequence: TGTGCCAGCAGCTTTAACACAGATACGCAGTATTTT.

The chain recombines TRBV9 with TRBJ1-6; 10 nucleotides line up with TRBD1. With V trimmed by 3 bases and J by 8 bases, 5 bases remained unmatched. This CDR3 spans 15 amino acids. In germline, CDR1 is SGDLS, CDR2 YYNGEE. CDR3 in amino acids: CASSARDRGYSPLHF. DNA for the CDR3: TGTGCCAGCAGCGCCCGGGACAGGGGTTATTCACCCCTCCACTTT. Full variable domain (remainder filled in from reference TRBV9 and TRBJ1-6): DSGVTQTPKHLITATGQRVTLRCSPRSGDLSVYWYQQSLDQGLQFLIQYYNGEERAKGNILERFSAQQFPDLHSELNLSSLELGDSALYFCASSARDRGYSPLHFGNGTRLTVT.

This clone was observed a single time. The chain uses TRBV25-1 and TRBJ2-1; D perhaps matches TRBD2 (5 bases). With 4 bases removed from V and 9 bases from J, the gap between germline ends came to 13 bases. The CDR3 length is 13 residues. Germline CDR1 MGHDK, CDR2 SYGVNS. CDR3: CASSGGLEGEQFF. The CDR3 coding sequence is TGTGCCAGCAGTGGGGGTCTAGAGGGTGAGCAGTTCTTC.

This sequence joins TRBV10-1 and TRBJ2-2, with a tentative D call TRBD2 (6 bases). There are 17 residues in the CDR3. CDR1 WNHNN and CDR2 SYGVQD come from the germline V gene (reference sequence). The germline V and J ends were trimmed by 0 bases and 3 bases, with 14 bases remaining between them. The CDR3 DNA is TGCGCCAGCAGTGAGTCTGGGGGAGGATGGGACACCGGGGAGCTGTTTTTT. Translating gives CASSESGGGWDTGELFF.

This chain links TRBV28 with TRBJ2-5; D is undetermined. The V end lost 3 bases, the J end lost 3 bases, and 5 bases lay between the germline ends. Germline loops: CDR1 MDHEN, CDR2 SYDVKM. The CDR3 runs 12 residues. CDR3 bases: TGTGCCAGCAGTTTGGCGGAAGAGACCCAGTACTTC. Protein sequence: CASSLAEETQYF.